This record concerns one T cell receptor (beta chain) sequence. Sample-barcoded 5' priming and a J-beta primer mix drove a second PCR of 7 to 11 cycles. TCRdb re-called the 5' RACE reads with MiXCR, one entry per CDR3 protein. The table records approximately 1.5 million distinct CDR3 sequences, around 36% of them present only once. The data were obtained in a study of blood T cells in healthy people across ages. Germline lookup yields CDR1 SGHRS and CDR2 YFSETQ. The CDR3 consists of 17 residues. V was cut by 6 bases and J by 0 bases, with 19 bases left in between. Specimen: blood. The receptor's source is a woman in her 30s in good health. V and J are TRBV5-1 and TRBJ2-1; a possible D gene is TRBD1 (5 bases). The CDR3 nucleotides are TGCGCCAGCACAGCCGGGCCAGGGTACAGCTCCTACAATGAGCAGTTCTTC. As protein: CASTAGPGYSSYNEQFF.